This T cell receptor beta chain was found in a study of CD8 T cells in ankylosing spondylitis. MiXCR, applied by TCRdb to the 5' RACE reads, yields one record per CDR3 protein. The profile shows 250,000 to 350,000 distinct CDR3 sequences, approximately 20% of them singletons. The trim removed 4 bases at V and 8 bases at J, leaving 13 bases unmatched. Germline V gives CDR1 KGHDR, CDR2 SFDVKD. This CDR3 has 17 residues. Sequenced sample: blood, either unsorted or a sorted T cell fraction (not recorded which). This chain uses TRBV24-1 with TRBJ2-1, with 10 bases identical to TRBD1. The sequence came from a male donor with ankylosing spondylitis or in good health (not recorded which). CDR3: CATSEGFPGQGFHEQFF. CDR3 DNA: TGTGCCACCAGTGAGGGGTTCCCGGGACAGGGGTTCCATGAGCAGTTCTTC.